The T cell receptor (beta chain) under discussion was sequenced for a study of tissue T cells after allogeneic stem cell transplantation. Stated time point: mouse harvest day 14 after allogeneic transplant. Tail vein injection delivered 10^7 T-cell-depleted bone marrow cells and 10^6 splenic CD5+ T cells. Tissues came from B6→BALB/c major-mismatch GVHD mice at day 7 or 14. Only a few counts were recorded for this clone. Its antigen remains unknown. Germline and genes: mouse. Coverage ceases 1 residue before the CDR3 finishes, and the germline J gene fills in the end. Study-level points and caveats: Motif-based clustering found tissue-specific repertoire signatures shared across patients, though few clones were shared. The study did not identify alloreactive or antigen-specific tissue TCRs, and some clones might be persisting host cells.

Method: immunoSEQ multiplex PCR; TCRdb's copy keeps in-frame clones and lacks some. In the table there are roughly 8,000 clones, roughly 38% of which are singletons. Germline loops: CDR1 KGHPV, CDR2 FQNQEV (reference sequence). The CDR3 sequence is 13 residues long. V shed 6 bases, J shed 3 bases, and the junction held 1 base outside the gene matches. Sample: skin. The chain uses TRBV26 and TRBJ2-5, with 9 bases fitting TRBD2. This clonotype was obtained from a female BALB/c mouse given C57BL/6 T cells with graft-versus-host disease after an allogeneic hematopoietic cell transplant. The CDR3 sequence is CASRGTGQDTQYF. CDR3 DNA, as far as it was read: TGTGCCAGCAGAGGGACTGGGCAAGACACCCAGTAC. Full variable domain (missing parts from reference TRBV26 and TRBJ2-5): NSKVIQTPRYLVKGQGQKAKMRCIPEKGHPVVFWYQQNKNNEFKFLINFQNQEVLQQIDMTEKRFSAECPSNSPCSLEIQSSEAGDSALYLCASRGTGQDTQYFGPGTRLLVL.